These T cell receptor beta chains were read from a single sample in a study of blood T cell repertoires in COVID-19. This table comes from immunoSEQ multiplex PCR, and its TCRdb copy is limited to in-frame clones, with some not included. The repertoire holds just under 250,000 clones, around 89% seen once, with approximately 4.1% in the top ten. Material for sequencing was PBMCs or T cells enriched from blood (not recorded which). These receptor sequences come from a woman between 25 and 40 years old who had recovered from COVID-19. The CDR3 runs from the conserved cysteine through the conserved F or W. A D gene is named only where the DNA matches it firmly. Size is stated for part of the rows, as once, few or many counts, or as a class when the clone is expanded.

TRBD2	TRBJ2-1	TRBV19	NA	TGTGCCAGTAGTCCCACTTGGCGGGAGGACGATGAGCAGTTCTTC	CASSPTWREDDEQFF
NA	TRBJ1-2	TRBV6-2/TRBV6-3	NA	TGTGCCAGCAGCTCCTCAAACTCTCCAGGCGGCTACACCTTC	CASSSSNSPGGYTF
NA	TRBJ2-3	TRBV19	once	TGTGCCACCGAAGGGGGTTCACACACAGATACGCAGTATTTT	CATEGGSHTDTQYF
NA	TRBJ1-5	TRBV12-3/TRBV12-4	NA	TGTGCCAGCAGTTTGGGCAGGTATCAGCCCCAGCATTTT	CASSLGRYQPQHF
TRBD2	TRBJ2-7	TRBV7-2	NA	TGTGCCAGCAGCCAAACTAGCGGGAGATACGAGCAGTACTTC	CASSQTSGRYEQYF
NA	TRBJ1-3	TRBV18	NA	TGTGCCAGCTCACCGGACAGCCACACCATATATTTT	CASSPDSHTIYF
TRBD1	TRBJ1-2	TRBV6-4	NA	TGTGCCAGCAGCCCGGGACAGGGGAACTATGGCTACACCTTC	CASSPGQGNYGYTF
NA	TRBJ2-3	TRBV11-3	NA	TGTGCCAGCAGCTTAACAGCGGAGGGCACAGATACGCAGTATTTT	CASSLTAEGTDTQYF
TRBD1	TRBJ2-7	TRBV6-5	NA	TGTGCCAGCAGTACCACAGGGGTTGCCCCTTACGAGCAGTACTTC	CASSTTGVAPYEQYF
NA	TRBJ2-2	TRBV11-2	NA	TGTGCCAGCAGCGCCCGACTAGCGAACACCGGGGAGCTGTTTTTT	CASSARLANTGELFF
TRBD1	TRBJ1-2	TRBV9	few	TGTGCCAGCAGCGTCCGGGACAGGGTCGGCACTAACTATGGCTACACCTTC	CASSVRDRVGTNYGYTF
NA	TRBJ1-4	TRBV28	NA	TGTGCCAGCAGCCTAGGGTCAGGGGAAGGGGAAAAACTGTTTTTT	CASSLGSGEGEKLFF
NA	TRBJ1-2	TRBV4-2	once	TGTGCCAGCAGCCAAGATACAGGGCAGAATGGCTACACCTTC	CASSQDTGQNGYTF
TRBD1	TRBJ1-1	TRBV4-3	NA	TGCGCCAGCAGCCAAGATCTTCTCAGGACAGGGGGATATCGGACTGAAGCTTTCTTT	CASSQDLLRTGGYRTEAFF
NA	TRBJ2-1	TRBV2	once	TGTGCCAGCTGGAGCTCCTACAATGAGCAGTTCTTC	CASWSSYNEQFF
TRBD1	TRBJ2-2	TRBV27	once	TGTGCCAGCAGTACTCGGACAGGGGGGACCGGGGAGCTGTTTTTT	CASSTRTGGTGELFF
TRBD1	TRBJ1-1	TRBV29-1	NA	TGCAGCGGGGGGGGACAGACTACTGAAGCTTTCTTT	CSGGGQTTEAFF
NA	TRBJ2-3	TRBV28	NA	TGTGCCAGCATCCCCAGGGCGGGGCGGAAGAGCACAGATACGCAGTATTTT	CASIPRAGRKSTDTQYF
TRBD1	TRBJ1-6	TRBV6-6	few	TGTGCCAGCAGACCGACAGGGTTTAATTCACCCCTCCACTTT	CASRPTGFNSPLHF
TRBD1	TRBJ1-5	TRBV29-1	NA	TGCAGCGTTGTAACAGGGGGCGGTCAGCCCCAGCATTTT	CSVVTGGGQPQHF
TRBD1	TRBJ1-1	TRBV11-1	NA	TGTGCCAGCAGCCTGGGACAGGGACACACTGAAGCTTTCTTT	CASSLGQGHTEAFF
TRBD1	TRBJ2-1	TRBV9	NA	TGTGCCAGCAGCGTCGGACAGGGTCGGCACAATGAGCAGTTCTTC	CASSVGQGRHNEQFF
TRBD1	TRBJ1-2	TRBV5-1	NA	TGCGCCAGCAGCCAGGATCGACAGGGGGATGGCTACACCTTC	CASSQDRQGDGYTF
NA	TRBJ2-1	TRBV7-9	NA	TGTGCCAGCAGCTCTCGGGACTGGGGTGACAATGAGCAGTTCTTC	CASSSRDWGDNEQFF
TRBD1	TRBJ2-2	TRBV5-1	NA	TGCGCCAGCAGCCTGGGACAGAGCACCGGGGAGCTGTTTTTT	CASSLGQSTGELFF
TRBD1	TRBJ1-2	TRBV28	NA	TGTGCCAGCAGCACGGGACAGGTTCATGGCTACACCTTC	CASSTGQVHGYTF
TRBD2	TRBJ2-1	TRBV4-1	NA	TGCGCCAGCAGCCTATTGGGACTAGCGGGCAATGAGCAGTTCTTC	CASSLLGLAGNEQFF
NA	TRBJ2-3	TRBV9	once	TGTGCCAGCAGCGTAGGAGGTCCCCTAAGCACAGATACGCAGTATTTT	CASSVGGPLSTDTQYF
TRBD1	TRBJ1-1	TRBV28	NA	TGTGCCAGCAGCCCTACTTATTTGGGACAGGGCATTGATCTCTTT	CASSPTYLGQGIDLF
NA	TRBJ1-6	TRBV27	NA	TGTGCCAGCAGTTGGGGCCCCCAGGGAAATTCACCCCTCCACTTT	CASSWGPQGNSPLHF
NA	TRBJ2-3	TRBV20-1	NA	TGCAGTGCTAGTTGGGGGGTGGGGACAGATACGCAGTATTTT	CSASWGVGTDTQYF
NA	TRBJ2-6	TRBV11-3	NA	TGTGCCAGCAGCCCGGGCGGGTCTGGGGCCAACGTCCTGACTTTC	CASSPGGSGANVLTF
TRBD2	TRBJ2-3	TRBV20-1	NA	TGCAGTGCTAGTCGCGGACTAGCGGGCACAGATACGCAGTATTTT	CSASRGLAGTDTQYF
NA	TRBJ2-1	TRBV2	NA	TGTGCCAGCAGTGAAGGTATGGGCACCAACAATGAGCAGTTCTTC	CASSEGMGTNNEQFF
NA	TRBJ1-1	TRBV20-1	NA	TGCAGTGCTCAGGGGTTGGCTTTCTTT	CSAQGLAFF
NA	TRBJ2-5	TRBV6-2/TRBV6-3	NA	TGTGCCAGCAGCCGTCCTTTCGGGGTAGGAGAGACCCAGTACTTC	CASSRPFGVGETQYF
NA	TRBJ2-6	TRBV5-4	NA	TGTGCCAGCAGCTACGTTGGGGCAGGATTCTCTGGGGCCAACGTCCTGACTTTC	CASSYVGAGFSGANVLTF
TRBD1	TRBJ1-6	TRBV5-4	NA	TGTGCCAGCAGCGCGTTAGGGACAGAGAATTCACCCCTCCACTTT	CASSALGTENSPLHF
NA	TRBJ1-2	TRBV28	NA	TGTGCCAGCCAGGCTGGTAACTATGGCTACACCTTC	CASQAGNYGYTF
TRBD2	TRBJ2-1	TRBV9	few	TGTGCCAGCAGGTCTACGGGACTAGCGGTATCCAATGAGCAGTTCTTC	CASRSTGLAVSNEQFF
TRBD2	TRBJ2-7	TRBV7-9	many	TGTGCCAGCAGCACTGGAGCGGGACTAGCGGGAGAGCAGTACTTC	CASSTGAGLAGEQYF
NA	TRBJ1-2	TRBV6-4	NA	TGTGCCAGCACCTTTGGGCCTTATGGCTACACCTTC	CASTFGPYGYTF
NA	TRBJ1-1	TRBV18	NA	TGTGCCAGCTCACCAGGCAGGGTGAACACTGAAGCTTTCTTT	CASSPGRVNTEAFF
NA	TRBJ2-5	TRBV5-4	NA	TGTGCCAGCAGCTTAACTCCCGGGGAGACCCAGTACTTC	CASSLTPGETQYF
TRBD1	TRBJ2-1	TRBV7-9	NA	TGTGCCAGCAGCGCCTGGACAGGGGGCGAGCAGTTCTTC	CASSAWTGGEQFF
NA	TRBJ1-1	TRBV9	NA	TGTGCCAGCAGCCCCAGTACAACTGAAGCTTTCTTT	CASSPSTTEAFF
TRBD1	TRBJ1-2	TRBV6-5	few	TGTGCCAGCAGTTCAGCAGGGGGTGGCTACACCTTC	CASSSAGGGYTF
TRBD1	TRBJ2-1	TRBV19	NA	TGTGCCAGTACCGGCGACAGGGGCGGATACAATGAGCAGTTCTTC	CASTGDRGGYNEQFF
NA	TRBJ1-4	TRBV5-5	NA	TGTGCCAGCCAGCTGCGGGGGGCTGGTGAAAAACTGTTTTTT	CASQLRGAGEKLFF
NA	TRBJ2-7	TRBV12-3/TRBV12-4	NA	TGTGCCAGCAGCCGGGACGCCGACCGGGGGTGGTACTTC	CASSRDADRGWYF
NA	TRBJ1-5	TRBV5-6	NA	TGTGCCAGCAGCAGAGGGGGTAGGGCCACGTTGCAGCCCCAGCATTTT	CASSRGGRATLQPQHF
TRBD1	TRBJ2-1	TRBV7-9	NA	TGTGCCAGCAGCTTTGCTTGGGACAGGTTCTACAATGAGCAGTTCTTC	CASSFAWDRFYNEQFF
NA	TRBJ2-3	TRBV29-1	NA	TGCAGCGTTGATTACGGCAGGGTGCGCACAGATACGCAGTATTTT	CSVDYGRVRTDTQYF